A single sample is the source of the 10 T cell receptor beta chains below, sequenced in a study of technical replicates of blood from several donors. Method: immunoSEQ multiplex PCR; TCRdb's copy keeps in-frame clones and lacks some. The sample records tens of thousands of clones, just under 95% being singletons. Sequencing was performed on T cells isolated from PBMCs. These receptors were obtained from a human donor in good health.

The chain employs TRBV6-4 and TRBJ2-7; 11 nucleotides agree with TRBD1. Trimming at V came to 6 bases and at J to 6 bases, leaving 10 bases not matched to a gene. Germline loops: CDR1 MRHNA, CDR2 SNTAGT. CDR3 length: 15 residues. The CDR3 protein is CASRRPGTGGVEQYF. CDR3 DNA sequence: TGTGCCAGCAGACGCCCCGGGACAGGGGGAGTCGAGCAGTACTTC.

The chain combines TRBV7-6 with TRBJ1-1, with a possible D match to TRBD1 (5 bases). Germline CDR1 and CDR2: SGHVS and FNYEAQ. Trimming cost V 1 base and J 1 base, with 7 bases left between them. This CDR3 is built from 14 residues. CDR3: CASSLGGSNTEAFF. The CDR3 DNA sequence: TGTGCCAGCAGCTTAGGGGGCTCGAACACTGAAGCTTTCTTT.

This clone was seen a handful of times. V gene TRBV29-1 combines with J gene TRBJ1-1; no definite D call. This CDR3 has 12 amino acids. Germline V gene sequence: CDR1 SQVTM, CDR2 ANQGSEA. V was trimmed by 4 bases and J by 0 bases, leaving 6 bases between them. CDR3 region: CSVATLNTEAFF. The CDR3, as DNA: TGCAGCGTTGCCACACTGAACACTGAAGCTTTCTTT.

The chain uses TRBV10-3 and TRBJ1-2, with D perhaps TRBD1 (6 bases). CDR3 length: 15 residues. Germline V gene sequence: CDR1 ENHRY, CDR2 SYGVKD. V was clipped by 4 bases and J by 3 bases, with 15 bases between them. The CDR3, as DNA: TGTGCCATCAGTGGGGGGACACCTTTTTACTATGGCTACACCTTC. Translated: CAISGGTPFYYGYTF.

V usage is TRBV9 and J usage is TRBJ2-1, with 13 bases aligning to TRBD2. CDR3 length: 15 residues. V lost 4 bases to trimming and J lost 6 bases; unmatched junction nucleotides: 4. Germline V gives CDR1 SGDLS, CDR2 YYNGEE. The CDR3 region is CASSFRTSGGNEQFF. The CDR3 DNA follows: TGTGCCAGCAGCTTTAGGACTAGCGGGGGCAATGAGCAGTTCTTC.

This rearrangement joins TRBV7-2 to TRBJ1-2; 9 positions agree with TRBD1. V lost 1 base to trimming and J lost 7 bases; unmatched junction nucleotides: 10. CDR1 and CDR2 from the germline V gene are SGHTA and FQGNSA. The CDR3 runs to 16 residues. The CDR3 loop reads CASSLEDRGRVGGYTF. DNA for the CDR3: TGTGCCAGCAGCTTAGAAGACAGGGGGAGGGTTGGTGGCTACACCTTC.

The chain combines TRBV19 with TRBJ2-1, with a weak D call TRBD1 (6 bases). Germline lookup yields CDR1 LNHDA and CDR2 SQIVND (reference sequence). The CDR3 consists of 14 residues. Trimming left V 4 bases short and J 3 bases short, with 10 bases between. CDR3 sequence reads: CASSTGVNYNEQFF. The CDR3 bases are TGTGCCAGTAGTACAGGGGTGAACTACAATGAGCAGTTCTTC.

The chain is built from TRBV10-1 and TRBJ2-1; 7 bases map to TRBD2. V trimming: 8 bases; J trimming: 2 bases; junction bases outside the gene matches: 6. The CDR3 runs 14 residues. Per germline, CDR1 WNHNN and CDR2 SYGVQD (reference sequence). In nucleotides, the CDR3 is TGCGCCAGCTCGAGCGGGGAGCCCTACAATGAGCAGTTCTTC. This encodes CASSSGEPYNEQFF.

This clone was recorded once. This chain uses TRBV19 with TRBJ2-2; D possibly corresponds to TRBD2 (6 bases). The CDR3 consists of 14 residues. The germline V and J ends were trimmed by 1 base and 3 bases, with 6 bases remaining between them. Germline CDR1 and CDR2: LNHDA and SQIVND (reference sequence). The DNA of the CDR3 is TGTGCCAGTAGTATAGCGGGAGACACCGGGGAGCTGTTTTTT. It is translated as CASSIAGDTGELFF.

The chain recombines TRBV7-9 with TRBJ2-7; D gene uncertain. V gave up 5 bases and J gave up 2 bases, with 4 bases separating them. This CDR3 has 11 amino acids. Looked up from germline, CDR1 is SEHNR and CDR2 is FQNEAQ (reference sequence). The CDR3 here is CASSPTYEQYF. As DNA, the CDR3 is TGTGCCAGCAGCCCCACCTACGAGCAGTACTTC.